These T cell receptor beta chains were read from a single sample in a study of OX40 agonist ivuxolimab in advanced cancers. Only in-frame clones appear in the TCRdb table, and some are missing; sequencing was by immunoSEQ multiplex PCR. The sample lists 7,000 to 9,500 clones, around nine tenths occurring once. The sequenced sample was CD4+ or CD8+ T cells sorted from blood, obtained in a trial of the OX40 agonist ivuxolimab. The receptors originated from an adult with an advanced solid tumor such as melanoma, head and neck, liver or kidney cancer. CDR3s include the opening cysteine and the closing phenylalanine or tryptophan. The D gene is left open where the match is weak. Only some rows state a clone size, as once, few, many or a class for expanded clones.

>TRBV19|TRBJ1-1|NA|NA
TGTGCCAGTAGTATAACAGGAGGTGGGCAAACTGAAGCTTTCTTT
CASSITGGGQTEAFF
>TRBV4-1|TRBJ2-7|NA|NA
TGCGCCAGCAGCCTCGTACACTCCTACGAGCAGTACTTC
CASSLVHSYEQYF
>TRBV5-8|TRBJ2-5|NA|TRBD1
TGTGCCAGCAGCTTTACAGGGGGCCGGGGAGAGACCCAGTACTTC
CASSFTGGRGETQYF
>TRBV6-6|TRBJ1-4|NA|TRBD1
TGTGCCAGCCAAGGGGGCGTTAATGAAAAACTGTTTTTT
CASQGGVNEKLFF
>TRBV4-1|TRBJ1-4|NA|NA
TGCGCCAGCAGCCAAGCGCAGGCTACCCTTAATGAAAAACTGTTTTTT
CASSQAQATLNEKLFF
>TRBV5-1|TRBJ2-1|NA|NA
TGCGCCAGCCAGAGCAGGCGAAACAATGAGCAGTTCTTC
CASQSRRNNEQFF
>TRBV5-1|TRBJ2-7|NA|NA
TGCGCCAGCAGCTTGGGACGGAACTCCTACGAGCAGTACTTC
CASSLGRNSYEQYF
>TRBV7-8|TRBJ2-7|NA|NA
TGTGCCAGCAGCCCGATGACACCGGGAGACTACGAGCAGTACTTC
CASSPMTPGDYEQYF
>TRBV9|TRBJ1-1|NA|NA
TGTGCCAGCAGCGTCTCCCAGGGGGAAGCTTTCTTT
CASSVSQGEAFF
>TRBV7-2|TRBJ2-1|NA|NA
TGTGCCAGCAGGCCCCTGCCGGGGGCGTACAATGAGCAGTTCTTC
CASRPLPGAYNEQFF
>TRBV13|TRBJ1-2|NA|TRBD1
TGTGCCAGCAGTTTCGGACAGGGGGCAGGCTATGGCTACACCTTC
CASSFGQGAGYGYTF
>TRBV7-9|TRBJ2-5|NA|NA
TGTGCCAGCAGTCGCGTCCGTCCAGGGGGGGAGACCCAGTACTTC
CASSRVRPGGETQYF
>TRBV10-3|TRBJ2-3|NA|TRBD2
TGTGCCATCAGTGACCGTCTAGCGGGGGCCTCCACTTTTAGCACAGATACGCAGTATTTT
CAISDRLAGASTFSTDTQYF
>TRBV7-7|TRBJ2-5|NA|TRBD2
TGTGCCAGCAGCAAAGAGGGACTAGCGGGGGTGGCCCAGTACTTC
CASSKEGLAGVAQYF
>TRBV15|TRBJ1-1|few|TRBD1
TGTGCCACCAGCAGAGAGACAGGGAGGACTGAAGCTTTCTTT
CATSRETGRTEAFF
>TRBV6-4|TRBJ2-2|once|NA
TGTGCCAGCAGTGAGTTCGGACTAAGCACCGGGGAGCTGTTTTTT
CASSEFGLSTGELFF
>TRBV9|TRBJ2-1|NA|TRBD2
TGTGCCAACAGCGTATGGAGCGGGGGGGCGAATGAGCAGTTCTTC
CANSVWSGGANEQFF